This T cell receptor beta chain came from a study of cytomegalovirus exposure and HLA in healthy donors. This CDR3 has 13 residues. The germline gives CDR1 MRHNA, CDR2 SNTAGT. A word on this clone: The junction does not match germline at one end; this may be a read error.

PCR amplification relied on 60 Vbeta primers (plus 13 Jbeta primers). This table comes from immunoSEQ multiplex PCR, and its TCRdb copy is limited to in-frame clones, with some not included. The repertoire holds 90,000 or so clones, with roughly four fifths as singletons. This TCR derives from a man younger than 45 in good health and CMV-seropositive. V gene TRBV6-4 combines with J gene TRBJ2-2; D is perhaps TRBD2 (5 bases). The sequencing input was PBMCs. The CDR3 DNA reads as TGTGCCAGCAGGGGCCAGAACACCGGGGAGCTGCTTTTT. It codes for CASRGQNTGELLF.